This TCR beta chain was found in a study of blood T cell repertoires in COVID-19. Study-wide context: COVID-19 samples collected from the United States, Italy and Spain covered acute and convalescent phases. Sources were T cells, B-cell-depleted T cells, or PBMCs; the material itself was cDNA or gDNA.

As processed by the authors: Reference gene primer amplification yielded estimated nucleated cell counts. Assay: immunoSEQ multiplex PCR; the TCRdb copy retains only in-frame clones and omits some. For V, J and clone size, that table is used; D and trimming come from the DNA. The sample lists under 150,000 clones, approximately 91% occurring once. Trimming removed 3 bases at V and 3 bases at J, with 17 bases between. CDR1 and CDR2 from the germline V gene are SGHKS and YYEKEE (reference sequence). The CDR3 is made up of 16 amino acids. This TCR came from a human donor in a cohort sampled during active COVID-19. The chain carries TRBV5-5 and TRBJ2-3, with D possibly TRBD2 on 6 matching bases. The specimen was peripheral blood. This chain's CDR3 is CASSSRPSGVTDTQYF. CDR3 coding DNA: TGTGCCAGCAGCTCCCGACCCTCGGGGGTGACAGATACGCAGTATTTT.